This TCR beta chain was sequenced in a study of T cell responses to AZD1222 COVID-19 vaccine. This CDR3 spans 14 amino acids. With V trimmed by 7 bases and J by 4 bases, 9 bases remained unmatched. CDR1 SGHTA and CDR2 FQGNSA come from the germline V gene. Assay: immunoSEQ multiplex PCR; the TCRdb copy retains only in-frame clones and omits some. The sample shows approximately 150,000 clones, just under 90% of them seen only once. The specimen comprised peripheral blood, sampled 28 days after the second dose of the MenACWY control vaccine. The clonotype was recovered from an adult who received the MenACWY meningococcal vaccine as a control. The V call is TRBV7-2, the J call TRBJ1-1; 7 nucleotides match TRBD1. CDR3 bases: TGTGCCAGCATCCCGAGACAGGGAACCACTGAAGCTTTCTTT. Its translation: CASIPRQGTTEAFF.